Listed below are T cell receptor beta chains from one sample, sequenced in a study. In TCRdb, the 5' RACE reads were re-called with MiXCR into one record per CDR3 protein. Among roughly 8,500 distinct CDR3 sequences listed, under 50% were seen once. The sample consisted of Tregs sorted from a lymph node. The receptors derive from a female donor with breast cancer. Each CDR3 is given with its conserved first and last residue. D genes are given only for firm matches. The size entry is marked missing in some rows and otherwise reads once, few, many or a size class.

TRBD2 TRBJ2-1 NA TRBV7-2 TGTGCCAGCAGCTTGGGACTAGCGGGAGCTCTTGAGCAGTTCTTC CASSLGLAGALEQFF
NA TRBJ1-1 NA TRBV13 TGTGCCAGCAGCTTTGGACGGACTGAAGCTTTCTTT CASSFGRTEAFF
NA TRBJ2-5 NA TRBV6-2/TRBV6-3 TGTGCCAGCAGTTACTCGGAGACCCAGTACTTC CASSYSETQYF
TRBD2 TRBJ2-1 NA TRBV9 TGTGCCAGCAGCAGCTCCAAGCGGGATCTCGATGAGCAGTTCTTC CASSSSKRDLDEQFF
NA TRBJ1-2 NA TRBV29-1 TGCAGCGCCACGGACGGAAGCTATGGCTACACCTTC CSATDGSYGYTF
NA TRBJ2-1 once TRBV7-7 TGTGCTAGCAGCTTAGGAGTGGATAGCGTGATCTATGAGCAGTTCTTC CASSLGVDSVIYEQFF
TRBD1 TRBJ1-1 NA TRBV6-6 TGTGCCAGCAGTCAGACAGGGGGCACTGAAGCTTTCTTT CASSQTGGTEAFF
TRBD2 TRBJ2-1 NA TRBV6-4 TGTGTCAGCAGCGGGCTAGCGGGGGGTATTCCCGAACCGAGCTCCTACAATGAGCAGTTCTTC CVSSGLAGGIPEPSSYNEQFF
TRBD2 TRBJ2-1 NA TRBV7-3 TGTGCCAGCAGCTTATCCCCGGGACTAGCGGGGTACAATGAGCAGTTCTTC CASSLSPGLAGYNEQFF
NA TRBJ1-5 few TRBV24-1 TGTGCCACCAGTGGTCAGTATAGCAATCAGCCCCAGCATTTT CATSGQYSNQPQHF
NA TRBJ1-4 NA TRBV6-5 TGTGCCAGCAGTGACGGACGGAACCCGCATGAAAAACTGTTTTTT CASSDGRNPHEKLFF
TRBD2 TRBJ2-2 few TRBV27 TGTGCCAGCAGTTTCCTAGCGGGAGGGCCCGGGGAGCTGTTTTTT CASSFLAGGPGELFF
NA TRBJ2-1 NA TRBV5-1 TGCGCCAGCAGTTTGCCTGGACAGTACAATGAGCAGTTCTTC CASSLPGQYNEQFF
NA TRBJ1-2 NA TRBV20-1 TGCAGTGCTACGGCGGTGGATTCGAATGGCTACACCTTC CSATAVDSNGYTF
NA TRBJ2-7 few TRBV4-2 TGTGCCAGCAGCCAAATAGGTTACGAGCAGTACTTC CASSQIGYEQYF